This TCR beta chain was sequenced in a study of blood T cell repertoires in COVID-19. Study-level background: PBMCs, B-cell-depleted T cells, or T cells were the source of the cDNA or gDNA that made up the material.

Data came from immunoSEQ multiplex PCR; TCRdb stores just in-frame clones and leaves some out. The top ten hold under 3% of the sample, which has 120,000 to 150,000 clones, roughly 80% seen once. The CDR3 consists of 15 residues. Germline assignment: CDR1 SEHNR and CDR2 FQNEAQ (reference sequence). Trimming took 7 bases from V and 9 from J, leaving 19 bases between them. Material for sequencing was peripheral blood. The sequence was obtained from a woman aged 40 to 50 with active or convalescent COVID-19. The rearrangement uses TRBV7-9 and TRBJ1-6, with a weak D call TRBD1 (5 bases). CDR3 sequence reads: CASTLSGGNGSPLHF. The CDR3 nucleotides are TGTGCCAGCACCCTTAGCGGGGGGAACGGTTCACCCCTCCACTTT.